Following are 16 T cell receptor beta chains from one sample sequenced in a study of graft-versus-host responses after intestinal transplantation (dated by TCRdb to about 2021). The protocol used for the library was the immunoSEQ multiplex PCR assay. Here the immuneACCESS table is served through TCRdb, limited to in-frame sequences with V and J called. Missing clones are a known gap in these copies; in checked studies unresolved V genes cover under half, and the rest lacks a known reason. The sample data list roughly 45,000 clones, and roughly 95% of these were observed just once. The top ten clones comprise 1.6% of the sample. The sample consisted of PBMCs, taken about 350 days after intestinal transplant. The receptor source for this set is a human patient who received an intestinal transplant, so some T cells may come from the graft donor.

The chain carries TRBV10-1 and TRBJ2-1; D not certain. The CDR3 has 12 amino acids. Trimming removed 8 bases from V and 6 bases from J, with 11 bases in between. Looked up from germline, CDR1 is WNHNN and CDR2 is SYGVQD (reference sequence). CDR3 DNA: TGCGCCAGCTCACCGGGCAGCAATGAGCAGTTCTTC. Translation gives CASSPGSNEQFF.

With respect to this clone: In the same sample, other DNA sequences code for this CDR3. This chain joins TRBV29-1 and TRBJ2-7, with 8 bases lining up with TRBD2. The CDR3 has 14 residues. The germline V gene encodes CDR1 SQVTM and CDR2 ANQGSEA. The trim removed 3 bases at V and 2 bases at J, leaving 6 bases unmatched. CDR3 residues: CSVEGRGGTYEQYF. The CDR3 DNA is TGCAGCGTTGAGGGTCGGGGGGGGACCTACGAGCAGTACTTC.

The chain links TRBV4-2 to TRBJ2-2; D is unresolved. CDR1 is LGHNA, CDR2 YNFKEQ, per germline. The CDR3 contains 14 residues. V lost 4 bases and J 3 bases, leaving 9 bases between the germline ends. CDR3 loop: CASSRASHTGELFF. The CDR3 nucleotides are TGTGCCAGCAGCCGCGCGAGCCACACCGGGGAGCTGTTTTTT.

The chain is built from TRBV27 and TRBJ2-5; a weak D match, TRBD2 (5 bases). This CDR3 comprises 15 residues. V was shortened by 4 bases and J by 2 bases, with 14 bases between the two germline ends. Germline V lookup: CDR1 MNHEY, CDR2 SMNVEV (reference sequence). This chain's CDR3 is CASSYSAGGQETQYF. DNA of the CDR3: TGTGCCAGCAGTTACTCGGCGGGTGGACAAGAGACCCAGTACTTC.

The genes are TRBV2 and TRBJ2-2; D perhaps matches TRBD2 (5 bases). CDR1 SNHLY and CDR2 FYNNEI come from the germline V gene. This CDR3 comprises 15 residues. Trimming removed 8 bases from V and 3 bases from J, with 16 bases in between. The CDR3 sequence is CASLEAASYTGELFF. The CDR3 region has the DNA TGTGCCAGCCTAGAAGCGGCATCCTACACCGGGGAGCTGTTTTTT.

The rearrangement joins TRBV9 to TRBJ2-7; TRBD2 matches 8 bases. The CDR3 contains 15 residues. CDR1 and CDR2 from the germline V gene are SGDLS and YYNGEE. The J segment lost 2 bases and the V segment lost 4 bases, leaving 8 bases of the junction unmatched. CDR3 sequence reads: CASSPPGGRPYEQYF. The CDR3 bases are TGTGCCAGCAGCCCCCCGGGAGGGCGCCCCTACGAGCAGTACTTC. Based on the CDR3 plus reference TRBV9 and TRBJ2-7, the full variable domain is DSGVTQTPKHLITATGQRVTLRCSPRSGDLSVYWYQQSLDQGLQFLIQYYNGEERAKGNILERFSAQQFPDLHSELNLSSLELGDSALYFCASSPPGGRPYEQYFGPGTRLTVT.

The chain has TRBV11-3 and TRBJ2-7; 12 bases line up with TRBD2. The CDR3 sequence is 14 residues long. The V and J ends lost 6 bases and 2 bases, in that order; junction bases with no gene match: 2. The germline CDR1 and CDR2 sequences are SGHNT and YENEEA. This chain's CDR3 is CASRRLAGAYEQYF. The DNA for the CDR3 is TGTGCCAGCAGGCGACTAGCGGGGGCCTACGAGCAGTACTTC.

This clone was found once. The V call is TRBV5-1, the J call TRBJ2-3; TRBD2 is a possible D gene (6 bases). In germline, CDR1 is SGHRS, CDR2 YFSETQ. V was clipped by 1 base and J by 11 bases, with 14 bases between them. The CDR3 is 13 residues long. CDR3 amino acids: CASSLPPREEQYF. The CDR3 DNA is TGCGCCAGCAGCTTGCCCCCGCGGGAAGAGCAGTATTTT.

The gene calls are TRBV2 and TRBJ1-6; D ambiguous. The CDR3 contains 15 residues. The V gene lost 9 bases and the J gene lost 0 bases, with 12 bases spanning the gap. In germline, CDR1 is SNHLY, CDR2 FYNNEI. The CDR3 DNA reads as TGTGCCAGTATTGGCCTAAGCTCCTATAATTCACCCCTCCACTTT. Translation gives CASIGLSSYNSPLHF.

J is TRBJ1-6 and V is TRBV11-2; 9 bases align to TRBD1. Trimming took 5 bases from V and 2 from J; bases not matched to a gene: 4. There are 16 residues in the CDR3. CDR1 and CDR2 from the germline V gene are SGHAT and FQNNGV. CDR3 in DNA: TGTGCCAGCAGCCAGAGGACAGGGGCCTATAATTCACCCCTCCACTTT. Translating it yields CASSQRTGAYNSPLHF.

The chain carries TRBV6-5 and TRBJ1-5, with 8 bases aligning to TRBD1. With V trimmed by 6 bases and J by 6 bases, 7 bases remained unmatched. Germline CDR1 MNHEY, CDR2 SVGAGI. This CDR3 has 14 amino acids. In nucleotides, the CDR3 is TGTGCCAGCAGCCAAAAGGGGACAGGTCAGCCCCAGCATTTT. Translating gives CASSQKGTGQPQHF.

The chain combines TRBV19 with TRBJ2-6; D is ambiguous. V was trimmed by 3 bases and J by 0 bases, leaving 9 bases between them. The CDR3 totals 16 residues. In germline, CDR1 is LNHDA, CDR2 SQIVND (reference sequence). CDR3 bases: TGTGCCAGTAGTATTGTATGGGGCTCTGGGGCCAACGTCCTGACTTTC. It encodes CASSIVWGSGANVLTF.

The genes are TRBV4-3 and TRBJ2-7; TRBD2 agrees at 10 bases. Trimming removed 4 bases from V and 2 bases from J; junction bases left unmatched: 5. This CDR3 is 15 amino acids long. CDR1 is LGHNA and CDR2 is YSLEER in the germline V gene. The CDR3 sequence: CASSRTSGSAYEQYF. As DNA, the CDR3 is TGCGCCAGCAGCCGGACTAGCGGATCCGCCTACGAGCAGTACTTC.

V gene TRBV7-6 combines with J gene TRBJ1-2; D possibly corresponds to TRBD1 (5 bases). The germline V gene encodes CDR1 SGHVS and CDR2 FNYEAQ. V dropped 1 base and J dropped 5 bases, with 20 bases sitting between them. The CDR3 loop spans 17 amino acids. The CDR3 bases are TGTGCCAGCAGCTTAGTTCCACCCAGGACGGGGGATTATGGCTACACCTTC. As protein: CASSLVPPRTGDYGYTF.

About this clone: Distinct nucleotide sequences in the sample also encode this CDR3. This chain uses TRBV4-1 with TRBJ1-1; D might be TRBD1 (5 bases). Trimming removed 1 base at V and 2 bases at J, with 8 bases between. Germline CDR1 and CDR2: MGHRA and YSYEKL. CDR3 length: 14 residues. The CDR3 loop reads CASSQAQGNTEAFF. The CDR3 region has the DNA TGCGCCAGCAGCCAAGCCCAGGGAAACACTGAAGCTTTCTTT.

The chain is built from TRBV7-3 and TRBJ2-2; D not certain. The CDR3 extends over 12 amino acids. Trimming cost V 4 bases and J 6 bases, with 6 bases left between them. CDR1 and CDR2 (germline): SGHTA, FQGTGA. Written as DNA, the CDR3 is TGTGCCAGCAGCTCCTTACCCGGGGAGCTGTTTTTT. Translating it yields CASSSLPGELFF.